The clone carrying this T cell receptor (beta chain) was recorded once. This entry belongs to a study of blood T cell repertoires in COVID-19. Method: immunoSEQ multiplex PCR; TCRdb's copy keeps in-frame clones and lacks some. This sample has 150,000 to 200,000 clones, with more than 75% found just once. The material sequenced was peripheral blood. This clonotype was sampled from a man in his forties or fifties with active or convalescent COVID-19.

The CDR3 sequence: CASSLVRGAPNEQYF. CDR3 DNA sequence: TGTGCCAGCAGCTTAGTACGGGGGGCGCCGAACGAGCAGTACTTC. This chain joins TRBV11-2 and TRBJ2-7, with a possible D match to TRBD2 (7 bases). The CDR3 is made up of 15 amino acids. V lost 1 base, J lost 5 bases, and 15 bases lay in between. Looked up from germline, CDR1 is SGHAT and CDR2 is FQNNGV.